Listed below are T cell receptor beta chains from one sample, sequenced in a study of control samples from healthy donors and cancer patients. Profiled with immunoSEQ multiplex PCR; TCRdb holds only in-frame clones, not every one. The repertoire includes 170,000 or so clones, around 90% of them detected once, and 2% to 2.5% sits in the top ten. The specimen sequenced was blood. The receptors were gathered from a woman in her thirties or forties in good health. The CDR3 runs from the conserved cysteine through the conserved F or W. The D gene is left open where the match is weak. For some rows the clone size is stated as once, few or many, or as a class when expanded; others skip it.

CDR3: CASSILRGGLTNTGELFF
DNA: TGTGCCAGTAGTATTCTGCGGGGGGGCCTAACGAACACCGGGGAGCTGTTTTTT
size: once
D: TRBD2
J: TRBJ2-2
V: TRBV19

CDR3: CASSLAPGDTQYF
DNA: TGTGCCAGCAGCTTAGCGCCGGGGGATACGCAGTATTTT
size: once
D: .
J: TRBJ2-3
V: TRBV7-9

CDR3: CASSIGSGANVLTF
DNA: TGTGCCAGTAGTATCGGCTCTGGGGCCAACGTCCTGACTTTC
size: .
D: .
J: TRBJ2-6
V: TRBV19

CDR3: CASSRQLNSPLHF
DNA: TGTGCCAGCAGTCGGCAGCTTAATTCACCCCTCCACTTT
size: .
D: .
J: TRBJ1-6
V: TRBV6-5

CDR3: CASSQDFRTAWSTEAFF
DNA: TGTGCCAGCAGCCAAGATTTTAGGACAGCGTGGAGCACTGAAGCTTTCTTT
size: once
D: .
J: TRBJ1-1
V: TRBV14

CDR3: CASSEALWGNTIYF
DNA: TGTGCCAGCAGTGAAGCGCTTTGGGGAAACACCATATATTTT
size: .
D: .
J: TRBJ1-3
V: TRBV2

CDR3: CASSSYRGTFGEQFF
DNA: TGTGCCAGCAGCTCCTACAGGGGTACGTTCGGTGAGCAGTTCTTC
size: .
D: TRBD1
J: TRBJ2-1
V: TRBV5-6

CDR3: CASSLSPRGNGYTF
DNA: TGTGCCAGCAGTTTATCGCCCAGGGGGAATGGCTACACCTTC
size: .
D: TRBD1
J: TRBJ1-2
V: TRBV27

CDR3: CASSYSTRQPQHF
DNA: TGTGCCAGCAGTTACTCGACCCGGCAGCCCCAGCATTTT
size: .
D: .
J: TRBJ1-5
V: TRBV6-5

CDR3: CASSFTGGESYEQYF
DNA: TGTGCCAGCAGCTTTACAGGGGGAGAGTCCTACGAGCAGTACTTC
size: .
D: TRBD1
J: TRBJ2-7
V: TRBV5-4

CDR3: CASTPIGGGNQPQHF
DNA: TGTGCCAGCACTCCGATTGGGGGAGGCAATCAGCCCCAGCATTTT
size: .
D: .
J: TRBJ1-5
V: TRBV6-6

CDR3: CASSDSGGARYEQFF
DNA: TGTGCCAGCAGTGATAGCGGGGGGGCTAGGTATGAGCAGTTCTTC
size: .
D: TRBD2
J: TRBJ2-1
V: TRBV6-1

CDR3: CASSQDGVAGGYGYTF
DNA: TGTGCCAGCAGCCAAGATGGGGTGGCAGGGGGCTATGGCTACACCTTC
size: .
D: TRBD1
J: TRBJ1-2
V: TRBV4-2

CDR3: CASSLERGGKTQYF
DNA: TGCGCCAGCAGCTTGGAAAGGGGCGGAAAGACCCAGTACTTC
size: .
D: .
J: TRBJ2-5
V: TRBV5-1

CDR3: CASSLAGATYNEQFF
DNA: TGCGCCAGCAGCTTGGCAGGGGCCACCTACAATGAGCAGTTCTTC
size: .
D: .
J: TRBJ2-1
V: TRBV5-1